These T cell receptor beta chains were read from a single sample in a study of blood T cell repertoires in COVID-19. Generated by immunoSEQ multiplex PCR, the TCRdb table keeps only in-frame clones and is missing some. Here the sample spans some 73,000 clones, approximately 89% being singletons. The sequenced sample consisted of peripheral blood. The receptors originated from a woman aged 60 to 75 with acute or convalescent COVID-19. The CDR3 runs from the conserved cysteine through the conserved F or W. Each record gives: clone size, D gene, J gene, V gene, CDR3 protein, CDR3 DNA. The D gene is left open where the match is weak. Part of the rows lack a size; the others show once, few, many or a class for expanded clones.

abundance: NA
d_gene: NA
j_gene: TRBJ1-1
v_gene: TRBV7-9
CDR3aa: CASSLEETVNLGTEAFF
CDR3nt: TGTGCCAGCAGCCTGGAGGAGACCGTTAACCTGGGCACTGAAGCTTTCTTT

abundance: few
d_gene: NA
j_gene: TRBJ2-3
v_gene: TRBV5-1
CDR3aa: CASSLKQGSTDTQYF
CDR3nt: TGCGCCAGCAGCCTTAAACAGGGTAGCACAGATACGCAGTATTTT

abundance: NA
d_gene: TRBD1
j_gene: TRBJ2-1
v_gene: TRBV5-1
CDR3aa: CASSRDRGGNEQFF
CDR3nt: TGCGCCAGCAGCCGAGACAGGGGCGGCAATGAGCAGTTCTTC

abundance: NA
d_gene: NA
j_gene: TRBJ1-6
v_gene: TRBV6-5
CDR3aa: CASSPSPGGDSPLHF
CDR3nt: TGTGCCAGCAGCCCATCACCCGGGGGGGATTCACCCCTCCACTTT

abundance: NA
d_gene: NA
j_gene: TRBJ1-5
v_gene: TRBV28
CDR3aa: CASSFGFGQHIGQPQHF
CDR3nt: TGTGCCAGCAGTTTTGGGTTCGGACAGCATATCGGTCAGCCCCAGCATTTT

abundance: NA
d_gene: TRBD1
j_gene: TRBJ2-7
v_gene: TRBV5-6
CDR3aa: CASSLEQGIYEQYF
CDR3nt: TGTGCCAGCAGCTTGGAACAGGGGATCTACGAGCAGTACTTC

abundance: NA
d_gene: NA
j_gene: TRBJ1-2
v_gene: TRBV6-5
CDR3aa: CASRILLLDGYTF
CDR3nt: TGTGCCAGCCGCATACTCCTCCTGGATGGCTACACCTTC

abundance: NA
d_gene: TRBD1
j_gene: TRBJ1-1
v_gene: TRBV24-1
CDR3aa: CATSDGRGRGTEAFF
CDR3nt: TGTGCCACCAGTGATGGCAGGGGGAGAGGGACTGAAGCTTTCTTT

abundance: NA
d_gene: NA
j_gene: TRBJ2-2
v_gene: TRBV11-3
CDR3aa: CASQGLYTGELFF
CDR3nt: TGTGCCTCCCAGGGGCTTTACACCGGGGAGCTGTTTTTT

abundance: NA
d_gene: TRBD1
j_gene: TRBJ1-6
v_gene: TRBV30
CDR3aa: CAWSAGQGVDSPLHF
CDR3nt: TGTGCCTGGAGTGCAGGACAGGGTGTTGATTCACCCCTCCACTTT

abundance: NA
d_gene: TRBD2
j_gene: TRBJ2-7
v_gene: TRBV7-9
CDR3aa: CASSARLAGWEQYF
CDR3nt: TGTGCCAGCAGCGCGCGACTAGCGGGGTGGGAGCAGTACTTC

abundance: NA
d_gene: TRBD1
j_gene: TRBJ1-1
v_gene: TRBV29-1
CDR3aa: CSVVGHRGWTEAFF
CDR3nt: TGCAGCGTTGTGGGCCACAGGGGGTGGACTGAAGCTTTCTTT

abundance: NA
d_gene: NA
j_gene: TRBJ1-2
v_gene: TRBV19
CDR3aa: CASSSGTAGDYGYTF
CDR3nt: TGTGCCAGTAGTTCGGGGACGGCGGGAGACTATGGCTACACCTTC

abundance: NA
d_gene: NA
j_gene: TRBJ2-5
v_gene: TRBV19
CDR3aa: CASSIVVFLETQYF
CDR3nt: TGTGCCAGTAGTATAGTAGTGTTTTTGGAGACCCAGTACTTC

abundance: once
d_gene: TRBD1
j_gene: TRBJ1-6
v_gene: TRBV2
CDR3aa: CASGDTGVSYNSPLHF
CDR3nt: TGTGCCAGCGGGGATACAGGGGTCTCCTATAATTCACCCCTCCACTTT

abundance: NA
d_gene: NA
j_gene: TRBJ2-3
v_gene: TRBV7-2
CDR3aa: CASSSPIELTDTQYF
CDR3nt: TGTGCCAGCAGCTCACCGATCGAGTTAACAGATACGCAGTATTTT

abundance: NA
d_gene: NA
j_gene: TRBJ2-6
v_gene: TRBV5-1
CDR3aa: CASSIPGNRGGPSSGANVLTF
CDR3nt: TGCGCCAGCAGCATCCCCGGAAACAGGGGGGGCCCAAGCTCTGGGGCCAACGTCCTGACTTTC

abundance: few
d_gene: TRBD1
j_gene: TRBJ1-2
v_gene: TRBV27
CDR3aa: CATTPTGDSTSWSYGYTF
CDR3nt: TGTGCCACCACCCCTACCGGGGACAGTACAAGTTGGAGCTATGGCTACACCTTC

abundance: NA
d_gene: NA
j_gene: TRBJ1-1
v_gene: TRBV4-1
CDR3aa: CASSLSGVGNTEAFF
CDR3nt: TGCGCCAGCAGCCTCTCCGGGGTGGGGAACACTGAAGCTTTCTTT

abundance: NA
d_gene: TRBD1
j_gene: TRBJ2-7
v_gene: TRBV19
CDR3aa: CASEGQGLGEQYF
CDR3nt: TGTGCCAGTGAAGGACAGGGCCTGGGGGAGCAGTACTTC

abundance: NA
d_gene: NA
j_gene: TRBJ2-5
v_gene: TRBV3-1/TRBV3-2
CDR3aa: CASSQTLGVETQYF
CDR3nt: TGTGCCAGCAGCCAGACGCTAGGCGTAGAGACCCAGTACTTC

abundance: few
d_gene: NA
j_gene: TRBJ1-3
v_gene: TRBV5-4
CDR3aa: CASSQDSGNTIYF
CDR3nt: TGTGCCAGCAGCCAGGACTCTGGAAACACCATATATTTT

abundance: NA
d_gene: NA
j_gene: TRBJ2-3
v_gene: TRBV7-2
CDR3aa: CASSLRGWEDTQYF
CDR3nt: TGTGCCAGCAGCCTACGGGGGTGGGAAGATACGCAGTATTTT

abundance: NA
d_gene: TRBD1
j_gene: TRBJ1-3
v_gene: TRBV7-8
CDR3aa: CASSLAGTVGVENTIYF
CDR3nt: TGTGCCAGCAGCTTAGCGGGGACAGTTGGGGTCGAAAACACCATATATTTT

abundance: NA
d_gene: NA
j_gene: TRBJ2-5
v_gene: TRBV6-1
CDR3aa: CASSDTLQETQYF
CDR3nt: TGTGCCAGCAGTGACACACTACAAGAGACCCAGTACTTC

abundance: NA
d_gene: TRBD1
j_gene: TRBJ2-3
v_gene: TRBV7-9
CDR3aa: CASSLEGQGTDTQYF
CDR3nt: TGTGCCAGCAGCTTAGAGGGACAGGGCACAGATACGCAGTATTTT

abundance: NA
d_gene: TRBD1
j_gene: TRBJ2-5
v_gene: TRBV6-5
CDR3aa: CATRDRGETQYF
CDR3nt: TGTGCCACTAGGGACAGGGGAGAGACCCAGTACTTC

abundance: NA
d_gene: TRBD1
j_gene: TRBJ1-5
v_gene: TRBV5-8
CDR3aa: CASSWAGTGGGSNQPQHF
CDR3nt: TGTGCCAGCAGCTGGGCCGGGACAGGGGGAGGTAGCAATCAGCCCCAGCATTTT

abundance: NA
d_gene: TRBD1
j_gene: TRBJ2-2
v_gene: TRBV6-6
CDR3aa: CASSYRDRNTGELFF
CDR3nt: TGTGCCAGCAGTTACCGGGACAGGAACACCGGGGAGCTGTTTTTT

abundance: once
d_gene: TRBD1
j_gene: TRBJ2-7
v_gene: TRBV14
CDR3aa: CASSHADRGYEQYF
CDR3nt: TGTGCCAGCAGCCATGCGGACAGGGGCTACGAGCAGTACTTC

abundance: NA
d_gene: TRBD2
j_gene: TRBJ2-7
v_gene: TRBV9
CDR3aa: CASSVSSGDPSEQYF
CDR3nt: TGTGCCAGCAGCGTTTCTAGCGGGGACCCTAGCGAGCAGTACTTC

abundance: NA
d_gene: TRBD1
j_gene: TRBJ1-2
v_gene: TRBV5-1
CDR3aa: CASSSGGQGNGYTF
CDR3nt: TGCGCCAGCAGCTCGGGCGGACAGGGGAATGGCTACACCTTC

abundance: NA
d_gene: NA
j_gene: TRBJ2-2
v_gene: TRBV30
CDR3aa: CAWSVVGGFTGELFF
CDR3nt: TGTGCCTGGAGTGTAGTGGGGGGATTCACCGGGGAGCTGTTTTTT

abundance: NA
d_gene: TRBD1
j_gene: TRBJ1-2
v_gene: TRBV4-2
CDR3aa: CASSPLSTGLYGYTF
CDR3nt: TGTGCCAGCAGCCCCTTGTCGACAGGGCTCTATGGCTACACCTTC

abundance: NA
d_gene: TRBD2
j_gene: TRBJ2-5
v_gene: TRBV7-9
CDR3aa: CASSWVSSGGASETQYF
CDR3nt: TGTGCCAGCAGCTGGGTCTCTAGCGGGGGGGCTTCAGAGACCCAGTACTTC

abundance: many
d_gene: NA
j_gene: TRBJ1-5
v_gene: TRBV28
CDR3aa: CASSLEGGGNQPQHF
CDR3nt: TGTGCCAGCAGTTTAGAGGGAGGGGGTAATCAGCCCCAGCATTTT

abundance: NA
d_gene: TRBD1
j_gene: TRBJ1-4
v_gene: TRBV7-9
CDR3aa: CASSLGSTGTGPYEKLFF
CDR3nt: TGTGCCAGCAGCTTAGGCTCCACCGGGACAGGGCCGTATGAAAAACTGTTTTTT

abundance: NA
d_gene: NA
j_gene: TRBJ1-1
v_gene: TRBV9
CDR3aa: CASNPNRLTEAFF
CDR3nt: TGTGCCAGCAACCCAAACCGACTGACTGAAGCTTTCTTT

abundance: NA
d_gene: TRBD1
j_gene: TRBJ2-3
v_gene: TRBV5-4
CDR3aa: CASSLDRGSTDTQYF
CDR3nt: TGTGCCAGCAGCTTGGACAGGGGATCCACAGATACGCAGTATTTT

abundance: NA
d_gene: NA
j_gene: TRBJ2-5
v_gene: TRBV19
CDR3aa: CASSIITEETQYF
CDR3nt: TGTGCCAGTAGTATAATAACAGAAGAGACCCAGTACTTC

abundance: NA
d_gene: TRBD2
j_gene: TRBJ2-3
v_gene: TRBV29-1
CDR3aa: CSVETSGESTDTQYF
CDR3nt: TGCAGCGTCGAGACTAGCGGGGAGTCCACAGATACGCAGTATTTT

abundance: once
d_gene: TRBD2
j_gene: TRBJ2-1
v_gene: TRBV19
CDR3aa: CASSIVASGGAGNEQFF
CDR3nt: TGTGCCAGTAGTATTGTGGCCAGCGGGGGGGCTGGGAATGAGCAGTTCTTC

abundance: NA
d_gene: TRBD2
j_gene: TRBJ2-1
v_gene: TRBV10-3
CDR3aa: CAISLGLADEQFF
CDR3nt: TGTGCCATCAGCCTGGGACTAGCCGATGAGCAGTTCTTC

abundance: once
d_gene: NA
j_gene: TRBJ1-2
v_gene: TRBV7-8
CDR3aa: CASSQVGGANYGYTF
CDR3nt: TGTGCCAGCAGCCAGGTGGGGGGGGCTAACTATGGCTACACCTTC

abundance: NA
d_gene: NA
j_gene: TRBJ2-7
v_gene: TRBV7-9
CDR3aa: CASSFPGINNEQYF
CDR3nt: TGTGCCAGCAGCTTTCCGGGGATTAACAACGAGCAGTACTTC

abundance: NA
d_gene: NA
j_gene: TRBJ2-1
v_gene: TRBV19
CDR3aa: CASTEKSNEQFF
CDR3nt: TGTGCCAGTACCGAAAAGAGCAATGAGCAGTTCTTC

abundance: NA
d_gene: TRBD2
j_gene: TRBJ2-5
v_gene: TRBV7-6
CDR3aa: CASSWRTSGGETQYF
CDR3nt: TGTGCCAGCAGCTGGCGGACTAGCGGGGGAGAGACCCAGTACTTC

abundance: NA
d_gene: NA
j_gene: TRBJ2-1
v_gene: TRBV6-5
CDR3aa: CASTTGGVYNEQFF
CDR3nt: TGTGCCAGCACCACAGGGGGGGTTTACAATGAGCAGTTCTTC

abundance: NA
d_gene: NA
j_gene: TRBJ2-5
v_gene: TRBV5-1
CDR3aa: CASSIGEETQYF
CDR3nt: TGCGCCAGCAGCATAGGAGAAGAGACCCAGTACTTC

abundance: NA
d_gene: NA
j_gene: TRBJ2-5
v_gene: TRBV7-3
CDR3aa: CASSPGTSPETQYF
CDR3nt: TGTGCCAGCAGCCCTGGGACTTCACCAGAGACCCAGTACTTC

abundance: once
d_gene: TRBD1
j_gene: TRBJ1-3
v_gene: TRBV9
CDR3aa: CASSPSGGQSYSGNTIYF
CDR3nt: TGTGCCAGCAGCCCTTCCGGGGGACAGTCCTACTCTGGAAACACCATATATTTT

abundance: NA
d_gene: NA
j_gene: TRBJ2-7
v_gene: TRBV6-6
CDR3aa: CASSPGLGGLYEQYF
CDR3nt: TGTGCCAGCAGTCCGGGACTAGGGGGCCTCTACGAGCAGTACTTC

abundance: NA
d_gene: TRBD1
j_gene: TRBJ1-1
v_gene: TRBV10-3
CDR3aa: CATGTGGLNTEAFF
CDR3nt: TGTGCCACGGGAACAGGGGGGTTGAACACTGAAGCTTTCTTT

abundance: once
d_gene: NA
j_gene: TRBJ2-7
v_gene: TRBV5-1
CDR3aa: CASSLVRSEQYF
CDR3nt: TGCGCCAGCAGCTTGGTTCGGTCTGAGCAGTACTTC

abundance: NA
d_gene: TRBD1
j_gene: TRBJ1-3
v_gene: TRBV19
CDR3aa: CASSINRGLSGNTIYF
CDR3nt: TGTGCCAGTAGTATCAACAGGGGGCTTTCTGGAAACACCATATATTTT

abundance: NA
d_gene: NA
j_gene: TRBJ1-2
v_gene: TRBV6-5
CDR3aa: CASSSPAGLNYGYTF
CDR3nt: TGTGCCAGCAGTTCCCCGGCAGGGCTTAACTATGGCTACACCTTC

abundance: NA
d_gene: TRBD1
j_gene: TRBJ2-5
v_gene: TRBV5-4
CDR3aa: CASSPTGGQETQYF
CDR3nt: TGTGCCAGCAGCCCGACAGGGGGCCAAGAGACCCAGTACTTC

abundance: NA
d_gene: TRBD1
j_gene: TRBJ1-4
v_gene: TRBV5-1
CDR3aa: CASSLVGTGGEKLFF
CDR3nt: TGCGCCAGCAGCTTGGTTGGGACAGGGGGTGAAAAACTGTTTTTT